Listed below are T cell receptor beta chains from one sample, sequenced in a study of T cells in Graves' hyperthyroidism and ophthalmopathy. TCRdb passed the multiplex PCR reads through MiXCR, listing each CDR3 protein once. The sample records 250,000 to 300,000 distinct CDR3 sequences, about 14% being singletons. The sample taken for sequencing was blood. These receptors originate from a young woman with Graves' hyperthyroidism that later progressed to Graves' ophthalmopathy. The CDR3 runs from the conserved cysteine through the conserved F or W. D genes are given only for firm matches. The listing skips clone size in some rows; elsewhere it reads once, few, many or a size class.

>NA|TRBJ2-7|TRBV6-2/TRBV6-3|TRBD2
TGTGCCAGCAGTTATTACGGGACTAGCGGGAGTCACGAGCAGTACTTC
CASSYYGTSGSHEQYF
>few|TRBJ2-5|TRBV6-1|NA
TGTGCCAGCAGTGAGGGAGGGGGCGCAGAGACCCAGTACTTC
CASSEGGGAETQYF
>many|TRBJ2-7|TRBV11-2|TRBD2
TGTGCCAGCAGCCGAGCGGGAACGGGAGAGCAGTACTTC
CASSRAGTGEQYF
>many|TRBJ2-3|TRBV20-1|NA
TGCAGTGCCCAACGGGATGAGCAGTATTTT
CSAQRDEQYF
>NA|TRBJ2-1|TRBV29-1|TRBD2
TGCAGCGCTGGGGGGACTAGCGGGAGTCAGGCTGAGCAGTTCTTC
CSAGGTSGSQAEQFF
>many|TRBJ2-7|TRBV7-8|TRBD2
TGTGCCAGCGGCCCGCGACTAGCGTCGTCCTCCTACGAGCAGTACTTC
CASGPRLASSSYEQYF
>few|TRBJ2-6|TRBV9|TRBD2
TGTGCCAGCAGCGCCGGGACTAGCGGGAGGAGAACTGGGGCCAACGTCCTGACTTTC
CASSAGTSGRRTGANVLTF
>many|TRBJ2-1|TRBV2|NA
TGTGCCAGCAGTGAAGCCGGGGACAATGAGCAGTTCTTC
CASSEAGDNEQFF
>many|TRBJ2-1|TRBV6-1|NA
TGTGCCAGCAGTGAAGAGGCTCACAATGAGCAGTTCTTC
CASSEEAHNEQFF
>many|TRBJ1-5|TRBV20-1|NA
TGCAGTGCTAGAGATCCAGCAGGGGACATTAATCAGCCCCAGCATTTT
CSARDPAGDINQPQHF
>many|TRBJ1-1|TRBV6-2/TRBV6-3|NA
TGTGCCAGCAGGATAACCACAAGGTCGTACACTGAAGCTTTCTTT
CASRITTRSYTEAFF
>many|TRBJ1-5|TRBV12-3/TRBV12-4|NA
TGTGCCAGCAGTTTTCCGGGGAGCAATCAGCCCCAGCATTTT
CASSFPGSNQPQHF
>NA|TRBJ2-6|TRBV4-3|NA
TGCGCCAGCAGCCAGGTGGCGGGTGCTGGGGCCAACGTCCTGACTTTC
CASSQVAGAGANVLTF
>once|TRBJ2-7|TRBV14|TRBD2
TGTGCCAGCAGCCAAGGGACTAGCGGGAGGGCCTCCGAGCAGTACTTC
CASSQGTSGRASEQYF
>few|TRBJ1-1|TRBV30|NA
TGTGCCTGGAGTGTATTCAGGGGCTCCGCCAGGTCGGCTGAAGCTTTCTTT
CAWSVFRGSARSAEAFF
>few|TRBJ1-4|TRBV20-1|NA
TGCAGTGCTCTCGACCGAACTAATGAAAAACTGTTTTTT
CSALDRTNEKLFF
>many|TRBJ2-7|TRBV6-6|NA
TGTGCCAGCAGTTACTCCCTCTACGAGCAGTACTTC
CASSYSLYEQYF
>many|TRBJ2-7|TRBV28|NA
TGTGCCACCAAGACCGGGGCAGGACTATCCTACGAGCAGTACTTC
CATKTGAGLSYEQYF
>NA|TRBJ1-5|TRBV19|NA
TGTGCCAGTAGTATAAAGGGTAACGGGCAGCCCCAGCATTTT
CASSIKGNGQPQHF
>NA|TRBJ1-4|TRBV6-2/TRBV6-3|NA
TGTGCCAGCAGCGGAACGGAAAATGAAAAACTGTTTTTT
CASSGTENEKLFF
>many|TRBJ1-1|TRBV20-1|NA
TGCAGTGCTAGAGGGGGTGGGTCCATGAACACTGAAGCTTTCTTT
CSARGGGSMNTEAFF
>few|TRBJ2-7|TRBV12-3/TRBV12-4|NA
TGTGCCAGCAGTGGGCAGGGTAGCTCCTACGAGCAGTACTTC
CASSGQGSSYEQYF
>once|TRBJ1-2|TRBV27|TRBD1
TGTGCCAGCAGTCCGTACCGGACAGGGTACGGTTATGGCTACACCTTC
CASSPYRTGYGYGYTF
>NA|TRBJ2-1|TRBV29-1|NA
TGCAGCGTTGAACCGGTATACAATGATCTTGAGCAGTTCTTC
CSVEPVYNDLEQFF
>NA|TRBJ2-5|TRBV28|NA
TGTGCCAGCAGTTTTCGAGCGGAGGGGCGAGAAGAGACCCAGTACTTC
CASSFRAEGREETQYF
>many|TRBJ2-7|TRBV9|NA
TGTGCCAGCAGCCTAGATGAGGGGAGCGAGCAGTACTTC
CASSLDEGSEQYF
>many|TRBJ1-4|TRBV30|NA
TGTGCCTGGAGTGTACAGGCATTTAATGAAAAACTGTTTTTT
CAWSVQAFNEKLFF
>many|TRBJ1-5|TRBV20-1|TRBD1
TGCAGTGCTAGAGATCGGCAGGGGGGCAATCAGCCCCAGCATTTT
CSARDRQGGNQPQHF
>NA|TRBJ2-2|TRBV7-3|NA
TGTGCCAGCAGCTCAGGGCCAGGGATCACCGGGGAGCTGTTTTTT
CASSSGPGITGELFF
>many|TRBJ2-7|TRBV30|NA
TGTGCCTGGAGTTCGCCGCTTGTACCATACGAGCAGTACTTC
CAWSSPLVPYEQYF
>many|TRBJ2-1|TRBV7-2|NA
TGTGCCAGCAGCTTAGAAGGACAGAATTACAATGAGCAGTTCTTC
CASSLEGQNYNEQFF
>few|TRBJ2-7|TRBV4-3|NA
TGCGCCAGCAGCCAGGATCATAGCGGCTACGAGCAGTACTTC
CASSQDHSGYEQYF
>many|TRBJ2-7|TRBV7-9|TRBD1
TGTGCCAGCAGCTTAGGTGGGACAGGCGAGCAGTACTTC
CASSLGGTGEQYF
>NA|TRBJ2-5|TRBV9|TRBD2
TGTGCCAGCAGCATCTCCTCGACACTAGCGGGAGTGAAACAAGAGACCCAGTACTTC
CASSISSTLAGVKQETQYF
>NA|TRBJ2-1|TRBV20-1|TRBD2
TGCAGTGCTAGTAGTACTAGCGCATCCTACAATGAGCAGTTCTTC
CSASSTSASYNEQFF
>NA|TRBJ2-1|TRBV14|TRBD2
TGTGCCAGCAGCCAAGGGCGAGGCCCTACTTCGGGACTAGCGGGAGGACCCAATGAGCAGTTCTTC
CASSQGRGPTSGLAGGPNEQFF
>many|TRBJ2-7|TRBV29-1|NA
TGCAGCGTTGAAGCAGGAACCTACGAGCAGTACTTC
CSVEAGTYEQYF
>few|TRBJ2-7|TRBV18|NA
TGTGCCAGCTCACCCAGAGATGGTCTAAAACCCTACGAGCAGTACTTC
CASSPRDGLKPYEQYF
>many|TRBJ1-1|TRBV6-5|NA
TGTGCCAGCAGTTACTCGGCCGGGGGCACTGAAGCTTTCTTT
CASSYSAGGTEAFF
>many|TRBJ2-3|TRBV7-2|TRBD2
TGTGCCAGCAGTTTCCTAGCGGGAGATACGCAGTATTTT
CASSFLAGDTQYF
>many|TRBJ2-1|TRBV28|NA
TGTGCCAGCAGTTTAGGTGCGGGAAGGCAGTTCTTC
CASSLGAGRQFF
>NA|TRBJ2-3|TRBV18|TRBD2
TGTGCCAGCTCACCTACCCAGAGCGGGAACGGGGCAGATACGCAGTATTTT
CASSPTQSGNGADTQYF
>many|TRBJ2-1|TRBV28|TRBD2
TGTGCCAGCAGTGTAACTAGCGGGGGTTACAATGAGCAGTTCTTC
CASSVTSGGYNEQFF
>many|TRBJ1-1|TRBV7-3|NA
TGTGCCAGCAGGTTTAGGGGGGACACTGAAGCTTTCTTT
CASRFRGDTEAFF
>NA|TRBJ2-3|TRBV13|TRBD2
TGTGCCAGCAGCCCCCGCACTAGCGGGAGTGAAGATACGCAGTATTTT
CASSPRTSGSEDTQYF
>NA|TRBJ2-5|TRBV5-8|NA
TGTGCCAGCAGCGATTCTGAGTCCCGTAGGACCCAGTACTTC
CASSDSESRRTQYF
>NA|TRBJ2-7|TRBV9|TRBD2
TGTGCCAGCAGCGTCGGGCTAGCGGGGGGCGAGCAGTACTTC
CASSVGLAGGEQYF
>many|TRBJ2-2|TRBV7-2|NA
TGTGCCAGCAGGGATTTGGGTGTTCTTACCGGGGAGCTGTTTTTT
CASRDLGVLTGELFF
>few|TRBJ2-7|TRBV4-2|NA
TGTGCCAGCAGCCAAGAGGGCCCTTCTTCCTACGAGCAGTACTTC
CASSQEGPSSYEQYF
>many|TRBJ2-7|TRBV6-1|NA
TGTGCCAGCAGTGAAAGGGGTCCCCCTTTCGAGCAGTACTTC
CASSERGPPFEQYF
>NA|TRBJ2-3|TRBV30|NA
TGTGCCTGGAGCGAGGGGGGCCCCACAGATACGCAGTATTTT
CAWSEGGPTDTQYF
>NA|TRBJ1-2|TRBV13|TRBD1
TGTGCCAGCAAGGGCGGGACAGGGGGAGGCTATGGCTACACCTTC
CASKGGTGGGYGYTF
>many|TRBJ1-1|TRBV3-2|NA
TGTGCCAGCAGCCCTTCCGGCCGGAATGAAGCTTTCTTT
CASSPSGRNEAFF
>NA|TRBJ1-3|TRBV9|TRBD1
TGTGCCAGCAGCGAATGGACAGGGGGCTCCACCATATATTTT
CASSEWTGGSTIYF
>few|TRBJ1-2|TRBV7-9|NA
TGTGCCAGCAGCTTATTGACCCCAACAGGGAACGGCTATGGCTACACCTTC
CASSLLTPTGNGYGYTF
>many|TRBJ1-3|TRBV20-1|NA
TGCAGTGCTAGAGACGTTAACTCTTTCTCTGGAAACACCATATATTTT
CSARDVNSFSGNTIYF
>few|TRBJ2-3|TRBV19|NA
TGTGCCAGTGCCGAAAACCGGGACAATTGGAGTCCAGATACGCAGTATTTT
CASAENRDNWSPDTQYF